The 15 T cell receptor beta chains in this list originate from one sample, sequenced in a study of blood T cell repertoires in COVID-19. Only in-frame clones appear in the TCRdb table, and some are missing; sequencing was by immunoSEQ multiplex PCR. The sample records about 180,000 clones, roughly three quarters being singletons. Sequencing input: PBMCs or T cells enriched from blood (not recorded which). The receptors here all came from a man aged 55 to 70 who had been exposed to COVID-19.

V usage is TRBV19 and J usage is TRBJ1-1; maybe TRBD1 (5 bases). In germline, CDR1 is LNHDA, CDR2 SQIVND (reference sequence). The V gene lost 9 bases and the J gene lost 2 bases, with 16 bases spanning the gap. The CDR3 has 14 residues. The CDR3 sequence: CASHKTAFNTEAFF. The DNA for the CDR3 is TGTGCCAGCCACAAGACAGCGTTCAACACTGAAGCTTTCTTT.

The gene calls are TRBV6-2 or TRBV6-3 and TRBJ1-2; D remains unclear. CDR1 is MNHEY and CDR2 is SVGEGT in the germline V gene. The length of the CDR3 is 13 residues. Trimming removed 5 bases at V and 6 bases at J, with 13 bases between. The CDR3 sequence is CASSDRVDDGYTF. CDR3 DNA sequence: TGTGCCAGCAGTGACCGGGTGGATGATGGCTACACCTTC.

The chain has TRBV7-6 and TRBJ2-6; D is undetermined. The germline CDR1 and CDR2 sequences are SGHVS and FNYEAQ. The CDR3 length is 17 residues. V shed 3 bases and J shed 1 base, with 13 bases lying between them. The DNA for the CDR3 is TGTGCCAGCAGCTTGTCACCCCCAGGATCTGGGGCCAACGTCCTGACTTTC. This translates into CASSLSPPGSGANVLTF.

This chain joins TRBV18 and TRBJ1-5; TRBD1 might be the D (5 bases). V shed 0 bases and J shed 6 bases, with 18 bases lying between them. Germline CDR1 KGHSH, CDR2 LQKENI. This CDR3 region has 17 residues. The CDR3 is CASSPPWEGVKTQPQHF. The DNA of the CDR3 is TGTGCCAGCTCACCACCGTGGGAAGGGGTTAAGACTCAGCCCCAGCATTTT.

V is TRBV7-6 and J is TRBJ2-1; 8 bases are shared with TRBD2. CDR3 size: 18 residues. Per germline, CDR1 SGHVS and CDR2 FNYEAQ. J was trimmed by 5 bases and V by 2 bases; bases with no gene match: 14. The CDR3 DNA sequence: TGTGCCAGCAGCTTAACGGCGGGAGGACCCCTTAAGGACAATGAGCAGTTCTTC. Amino acid sequence: CASSLTAGGPLKDNEQFF.

V gene TRBV11-2 combines with J gene TRBJ2-5; perhaps TRBD1 as D (5 bases). Germline values: CDR1 SGHAT, CDR2 FQNNGV. There are 12 residues in the CDR3. Trimming pared 1 base from V and 14 bases from J, leaving 14 bases between. This chain's CDR3 is CASSLGAGKEYF. Written as DNA, the CDR3 is TGTGCCAGCAGCTTAGGAGCAGGGAAGGAATACTTC.

Comment on this clone: The junction differs from germline at one of its ends, possibly a read error. This sequence joins TRBV7-2 and TRBJ1-1, with D maybe TRBD1 (5 bases). CDR1 and CDR2 (germline): SGHTA, FQGNSA. The CDR3 is 17 amino acids. CDR3 residues: CASNLFPYGGRGTEAFF. CDR3 coding DNA: TGTGCCAGCAACTTATTCCCCTACGGGGGAAGGGGCACTGAAGCTTTCTTT.

The rearrangement links TRBV5-6 to TRBJ2-2; no clear D. V was trimmed by 0 bases and J by 6 bases, leaving 6 bases between them. CDR3 length equals 13 residues. Germline V gene sequence: CDR1 SGHDT, CDR2 YYEEEE. The CDR3 region is CASSLAIPGELFF. The CDR3 DNA reads TGTGCCAGCAGCTTGGCTATACCCGGGGAGCTGTTTTTT.

The genes are TRBV18 and TRBJ2-6; 7 bases map to TRBD1. Germline V gives CDR1 KGHSH, CDR2 LQKENI. The CDR3 length is 16 residues. With 5 bases clipped from V and 0 bases from J, the junction kept 4 bases outside the gene matches. The DNA of the CDR3 is TGTGCCAGCTCATCGACAGGGTCCTCTGGGGCCAACGTCCTGACTTTC. Protein sequence: CASSSTGSSGANVLTF.

The chain couples TRBV5-4 to TRBJ2-2; D remains ambiguous. V was clipped by 0 bases and J by 6 bases, with 3 bases between them. The length of the CDR3 is 12 residues. CDR1 is SGHNT, CDR2 YYREEE, per germline (reference sequence). In DNA, the CDR3 is TGTGCCAGCAGCTTGGCCGCCGGGGAGCTGTTTTTT. It is translated as CASSLAAGELFF. Looking up the rest from reference TRBV5-4 and TRBJ2-2 gives the full variable domain: ETGVTQSPTHLIKTRGQQVTLRCSSQSGHNTVSWYQQALGQGPQFIFQYYREEENGRGNFPPRFSGLQFPNYSSELNVNALELDDSALYLCASSLAAGELFFGEGSRLTVL.

V is TRBV27 and J is TRBJ1-3; 11 nucleotides line up with TRBD1. Germline CDR1 and CDR2: MNHEY and SMNVEV (reference sequence). J lost 0 bases, V lost 2 bases, and 9 bases had no gene match. CDR3 length: 19 residues. CDR3 amino acids: CASSLIGDRGEISGNTIYF. CDR3 bases: TGTGCCAGCAGTTTAATTGGGGACAGGGGGGAAATCTCTGGAAACACCATATATTTT.

This clone appeared a few times. This rearrangement joins TRBV25-1 to TRBJ2-1; a possible D gene is TRBD1 (5 bases). Per germline, CDR1 MGHDK and CDR2 SYGVNS. Between the trimmed V and J ends, which lost 2 bases and 3 bases, there was a span of 20 bases. The CDR3 contains 18 residues. The CDR3 bases are TGTGCCAGCAGTGAAAATAGTGGCTTTGGGGCCTTCTACAATGAGCAGTTCTTC. This gives the protein CASSENSGFGAFYNEQFF.

This rearrangement joins TRBV13 to TRBJ2-5; the D gene is possibly TRBD2 (6 bases). The ends were cut back, 5 bases at V and 2 bases at J, with 18 bases in the middle. The germline V gene has CDR1 PRHDT and CDR2 FYEKMQ (reference sequence). This CDR3 region has 16 residues. CDR3: CASSHWPPGSQETQYF. The CDR3 region has the DNA TGTGCCAGCAGCCATTGGCCCCCCGGGAGTCAAGAGACCCAGTACTTC. The complete variable domain, with remaining parts taken from reference TRBV13 and TRBJ2-5, reads AAGVIQSPRHLIKEKRETATLKCYPIPRHDTVYWYQQGPGQDPQFLISFYEKMQSDKGSIPDRFSAQQFSDYHSELNMSSLELGDSALYFCASSHWPPGSQETQYFGPGTRLLVL.

This clone was detected once. The gene calls are TRBV24-1 and TRBJ2-7, with a possible D match to TRBD2 (6 bases). The CDR3 is 14 residues long. The germline V gene has CDR1 KGHDR and CDR2 SFDVKD. Trimming cost V 1 base and J 6 bases, with 12 bases left between them. CDR3 nucleotide sequence: TGTGCCACCAGTGATTTCCGGTCCGGGGGCGAGCAGTACTTC. It specifies CATSDFRSGGEQYF.

This rearrangement joins TRBV7-8 to TRBJ2-1; D is uncertain. The V gene's germline CDR1 is SGHVS and CDR2 FQNEAQ. With 3 bases removed from V and 6 bases from J, the gap between germline ends came to 6 bases. The CDR3 runs to 12 residues. CDR3 coding DNA: TGTGCCAGCAGCTTCCCGGTCAATGAGCAGTTCTTC. Encoded protein: CASSFPVNEQFF.